This T cell receptor beta chain was identified during a study of blood T cell repertoires in COVID-19. Study-wide background: PBMCs, B-cell-depleted T cells, or T cells were the source of the cDNA or gDNA that made up the material.

This CDR3 is built from 11 residues. Trimming took 6 bases from V and 2 from J, leaving 7 bases between them. Germline lookup yields CDR1 GTSNPN and CDR2 SVGIG (reference sequence). In the original analysis: Reference gene primers were amplified, and this amplification served to estimate nucleated cell counts. Using immunoSEQ multiplex PCR, the repertoire was profiled, and TCRdb retains in-frame clones only, with some absent. V, J and clone size derive from that table, while D and trimming were established from the DNA sequence. The sample carries 300,000 to 450,000 clones, approximately 90% recorded once.

The sequence derives from a woman aged 18-29 years who had recovered from COVID-19. The genes are TRBV30 and TRBJ1-1, with TRBD1 as a possible D gene (5 bases). Sequencing was done on a sample of PBMCs or T cells enriched from blood (not recorded which). Here the CDR3 DNA reads TGTGCCTGTCGGACAAACACTGAAGCTTTCTTT. This encodes CACRTNTEAFF.